This T cell receptor beta chain was sequenced for a study of shared clonotypes between healthy human individuals (dated by TCRdb to the early 2020s). About the investigation overall: A few men and two women, aged 18 to 49 years, made up the cohort. To increase sequencing depth and limit assay-specific biases, different laboratories used diverse techniques to prepare libraries and sequence TCR repertoires. Between about 0.8 and 9 billion PBMCs per donor were obtained by leukapheresis. For each donor, CD4 naive and CD4 memory were each given three plates, CD8 naive was given two plates, and CD8 memory was given one plate. Blood TCR repertoires of roughly five healthy adults were deeply sequenced to estimate repertoire size and the extent of clonotype sharing between individuals. General study outcomes and caveats: Larger estimated clonotype richness was generally found for naive subsets than for memory subsets. Rarefaction of sorted-subset datasets indicated incomplete sequencing despite the large sequencing depth. Across a handful of donors, roughly 5.1% of naive CD4, 3.5% of naive CD8, 2.3% of memory CD4, and roughly 0.41% of memory CD8 clonotypes were shared. The genetic and exposure-history diversity represented was limited by the small number of donors. Based on pairwise subsampling, the degree of clonotype sharing among donors was expected to be affected by sequencing depth. Sampling was limited to blood, and TCR repertoires in tissue likely differ from TCR repertoires in blood. Clonotypes shared by all four sorted-subset donors showed higher generation probabilities than non-shared clonotypes.

The donors were healthy, HIV-negative adults who had no recently reported acute infections or vaccinations. Every donor was a Caucasian adult living in Nashville, Tennessee, USA. CD4+ T cells were enriched by magnetic negative selection, after which naive cells were positively selected on CD45RA and the negative fraction was taken as the memory subset. Blood was collected by leukapheresis, and PBMCs were isolated by Ficoll-Histopaque density gradient centrifugation and then cryopreserved in liquid nitrogen vapor phase. Analytical flow cytometry was used to check the purity and quantity of every magnetically sorted T cell population. Genomic DNA was isolated from every sorted fraction and measured by UV absorbance on a Nanodrop 2000c. For this clone: There is no known antigen for this receptor. There are no base qualities to consult, and no much larger clone falls within one base.

TCR CDR3 regions were amplified from genomic DNA by multiplex PCR using the deep immunoSEQ assay. For each cell subset, the extracted genomic DNA was distributed evenly across all wells of several immunoSEQ 96-well plates, and each plate served as one replicate. For sorted subsets, 200 ng of genomic DNA, equivalent to some 30,000 T cell genomes, went into each replicate PCR. Purified libraries were quantified with a Qubit 3.0 fluorometer, sized on a Bioanalyzer 2100, and re-quantified with the KAPA Library Quantification kit. Every immunoSEQ 96-well plate was sequenced on a separate single-read 150-cycle Illumina NextSeq 550 flow cell. On the authors' methods: Because the immunoSEQ output included only junctional sequences and no quality scores, the filtering could not be the same as the filtering used for full-length reads. To assign V/J genes and CDR3, sequences were annotated using PyIR, a Python wrapper for IgBLAST v1.9, with IMGT germline references. Reads were filtered out if the reads had weak V/J assignments (E-value above 1e-6), no CDR3, stop codons, out-of-frame junctions, or ambiguous translated residues. A V3J clonotype was defined by an identical inferred V gene, J gene, and CDR3 amino acid sequence. The percentage overlap between two repertoires was calculated by dividing the number of shared unique clonotypes by the size of the smaller repertoire. Three approaches were used to assess repertoire richness: RTK rarefaction, the Chao1 estimator, and Recon v2.1 estimates of unobserved clonotypes. Generation probabilities for all TCRbeta clonotypes obtained by the gDNA method from several donors were computed using OLGA. Not all clones reach the TCRdb copy of this immuneACCESS table, which keeps in-frame sequences only. Checked studies attribute under half of the gap to unresolved V genes and leave the rest unexplained. That table is the source of V, J and clone size, and D and trimming were worked out from the DNA. The sample table contains around 700,000 clones; only one count was recorded for 73% of them. Around 2% of the sample is held by the ten biggest clonotypes.

From the cysteine through the phenylalanine, the CDR3 covers 12 amino acids. The entry retains the CDR3 DNA only, 36 bases that are in frame from base 1. V lost 3 bases and J lost 15 bases; the stretch between them is 15 bases long. In the germline V gene, CDR1 corresponds to SNHLY and CDR2 to FYNNEI. The V and J genes are TRBV2 and TRBJ2-1; TRBD1 might be the D gene, on 6 matching bases. The source is a woman in her 30s in good health. Specimen: memory CD4+ T cells sorted from blood. Read against the paper, the sample's cell subset or site label means: CD45RA-negative fraction. The DNA reads TGTGCCAGCAGTGAGGGGGCCGGGTCGCCGTTCTTC. This translates into CASSEGAGSPFF. The CDR3, completed at both ends by the reference TRBV2 and TRBJ2-1 genes, gives the full variable domain EPEVTQTPSHQVTQMGQEVILRCVPISNHLYFYWYRQILGQKVEFLVSFYNNEISEKSEIFDDQFSVERPDGSNFTLKIRSTKLEDSAMYFCASSEGAGSPFFGPGTRLTVL.